Presented here are 6 T cell receptor beta chains from one specimen sequenced in a study of T cell clones after liver transplantation. Sequencing used immunoSEQ multiplex PCR; TCRdb keeps in-frame clones, though not all of them. The profile shows tens of thousands of clones, roughly nine tenths of them singletons. The sequenced sample was CD4+ T cells from blood, obtained before liver transplant. Receptors originate from a human donor who received a liver transplant.

J is TRBJ1-1 and V is TRBV19, with a weak D call TRBD1 (5 bases). Trimming removed 1 base at V and 1 base at J, with 10 bases between. The CDR3 contains 15 residues. Germline values: CDR1 LNHDA, CDR2 SQIVND (reference sequence). The CDR3 protein is CASSIGGTANTEAFF. CDR3 sequence (DNA): TGTGCCAGTAGTATAGGGGGGACTGCGAACACTGAAGCTTTCTTT.

The V gene is TRBV11-3, the J gene TRBJ2-5; D possibly corresponds to TRBD2 (5 bases). V lost 3 bases to trimming and J lost 4 bases, with 9 bases between them. Germline-derived CDR1 and CDR2 are SGHNT and YENEEA. The CDR3 sequence is 13 residues long. The CDR3 DNA reads as TGTGCCAGCAGCTTCGAGGGTGGAGAGACCCAGTACTTC. Amino acids: CASSFEGGETQYF.

This chain connects TRBV4-3 to TRBJ2-1; perhaps D is TRBD1 or TRBD2 (5 bases each). Looked up from germline, CDR1 is LGHNA and CDR2 is YSLEER. V gave up 3 bases and J gave up 3 bases, with 12 bases separating them. This CDR3 is built from 15 residues. CDR3 nucleotide sequence: TGCGCCAGCAGCCAGAGGATGGGGGTCTACAATGAGCAGTTCTTC. Amino acid sequence: CASSQRMGVYNEQFF.

V and J are TRBV2 and TRBJ2-3, with 8 nucleotides matching TRBD1. V dropped 6 bases and J dropped 2; count of bases not matched to a gene: 7. The CDR3 extends over 15 amino acids. CDR1 is SNHLY, CDR2 FYNNEI, per germline. The CDR3 sequence is CASSEDRDITDTQYF. As DNA, the CDR3 is TGTGCCAGCAGCGAGGACAGGGACATCACAGATACGCAGTATTTT.

This clone has a single count. This chain joins TRBV5-1 and TRBJ1-3; 7 nucleotides line up with TRBD1. CDR1 is SGHRS and CDR2 is YFSETQ in the germline V gene. V lost 4 bases and J lost 5; bases outside the gene matches: 6. The CDR3 loop spans 14 amino acids. The DNA for the CDR3 is TGCGCCAGCAGCGGAGGGACAGAAAGAAACACCATATATTTT. Translating gives CASSGGTERNTIYF.

This rearrangement joins TRBV6-5 to TRBJ1-5, with D uncertain. The CDR3 contains 12 residues. Germline V gene data show CDR1 as MNHEY and CDR2 as SVGAGI. V gave up 5 bases and J gave up 7 bases, with 9 bases separating them. CDR3: CASSRVGQPQHF. The DNA for the CDR3 is TGTGCCAGCAGTCGAGTAGGACAGCCCCAGCATTTT.